This entry lists 17 T cell receptor beta chains sequenced from one sample in a study of blood T cells in healthy people across ages. The use of a sample-barcoded 5' primer and a J-beta primer mix characterized a second PCR of roughly 7 to 12 cycles. TCRdb reanalysed the 5' RACE reads using MiXCR and keeps one entry per CDR3 protein. The table has just under 750,000 distinct CDR3 sequences, 20% to 25% seen once. The sample taken for sequencing was blood. These receptor sequences come from an older man in good health.

This clonotype was seen only a few times. The chain combines TRBV5-1 with TRBJ2-3; TRBD2 might be the D (6 bases). This CDR3 is 17 amino acids long. The germline V gene has CDR1 SGHRS and CDR2 YFSETQ. The V gene lost 2 bases and the J gene lost 0 bases, with 16 bases spanning the gap. This chain's CDR3 is CASSLGRSASSTDTQYF. DNA for the CDR3: TGCGCCAGCAGCTTAGGGAGGTCTGCCTCTAGCACAGATACGCAGTATTTT.

As for this clonotype: The junction shows a germline mismatch at one end, possibly a read error. The J gene is TRBJ1-1, the V gene TRBV5-1; no reliable D call. Germline V gene lookup returns CDR1 SGHRS and CDR2 YFSETQ. The CDR3 is 13 amino acids. CDR3 sequence reads: CANSLVGHTEAFF. CDR3 bases: TGCGCCAACAGCTTGGTTGGGCACACTGAAGCTTTCTTT.

The chain is built from TRBV5-5 and TRBJ1-1, with 8 bases matching TRBD1. V gave up 4 bases and J gave up 4 bases; unmatched junction bases: 12. Looked up from germline, CDR1 is SGHKS and CDR2 is YYEKEE (reference sequence). CDR3 size: 16 residues. The CDR3 region has the DNA TGTGCCAGCAGCCTACAGGGGGAGCTAATATCCACTGAAGCTTTCTTT. It encodes CASSLQGELISTEAFF. Based on the CDR3 plus reference TRBV5-5 and TRBJ1-1, the full variable domain is DAGVTQSPTHLIKTRGQQVTLRCSPISGHKSVSWYQQVLGQGPQFIFQYYEKEERGRGNFPDRFSARQFPNYSSELNVNALLLGDSALYLCASSLQGELISTEAFFGQGTRLTVV.

This chain connects TRBV24-1 to TRBJ2-5; either TRBD1 or TRBD2 may supply D (6 bases each). CDR3 size: 14 residues. In germline, CDR1 is KGHDR, CDR2 SFDVKD. V lost 6 bases and J lost 5, with 15 bases in between. The CDR3 sequence is CATSSSGAVETQYF. In DNA form, the CDR3 reads TGTGCCACCAGTTCGTCGGGGGCGGTGGAGACCCAGTACTTC.

This clonotype was counted only a few times. The rearrangement links TRBV20-1 to TRBJ2-3; 10 bases match TRBD2. Germline assignment: CDR1 DFQATT and CDR2 SNEGSKA (reference sequence). J lost 1 base, V lost 2 bases, and 0 bases had no gene match. CDR3 length: 14 residues. CDR3 nucleotides: TGCAGTGCTAGAAGCGGGAGGGGCACAGATACGCAGTATTTT. Protein: CSARSGRGTDTQYF.

The rearrangement joins TRBV15 to TRBJ2-3; 7 bases match TRBD2. The V gene end was trimmed by 6 bases and the J gene end by 0 bases; junction bases not matched to a gene: 9. In germline, CDR1 is LNHNV, CDR2 YYDKDF (reference sequence). This CDR3 has 16 amino acids. The CDR3 sequence: CATRAGWRQSTDTQYF. The DNA of the CDR3 is TGTGCCACCAGAGCGGGATGGCGACAGAGCACAGATACGCAGTATTTT.

This clonotype was seen more than once but under ten times. The rearrangement uses TRBV20-1 and TRBJ2-5; no reliable D call. The CDR3 sequence is 13 residues long. Trimming cost V 5 bases and J 0 bases, with 10 bases left between them. The germline V gene has CDR1 DFQATT and CDR2 SNEGSKA (reference sequence). The CDR3 spells CSAFGPYQETQYF. The DNA for the CDR3 is TGCAGTGCTTTCGGGCCTTACCAAGAGACCCAGTACTTC.

Of note for this clonotype: One junction end disagrees with the germline gene, perhaps due to a read error. The rearrangement links TRBV6-6 to TRBJ2-5, with TRBD1 identical over 10 bases. Germline V gene data show CDR1 as MNHNY and CDR2 as SVGAGI (reference sequence). This CDR3 has 16 residues. DNA of the CDR3: TGTGCCAGCAGTAAGGGACAGGGGTTTTACCAAGAGACCCAGTACTTT. Amino acids: CASSKGQGFYQETQYF.

The V and J genes are TRBV5-1 and TRBJ2-3; perhaps TRBD1 as D (5 bases). The CDR3 loop spans 15 amino acids. Trimming shortened V by 4 bases and J by 4 bases, and 16 bases separated the two germline ends. Per the germline V gene, CDR1 is SGHRS and CDR2 is YFSETQ. The DNA for the CDR3 is TGCGCCAGCAGCCCTCAGGGTATGCAACCAGATACGCAGTATTTT. Translated: CASSPQGMQPDTQYF.

The rearrangement uses TRBV2 and TRBJ1-5; a possible D gene is TRBD1 (5 bases). V lost 2 bases and J 1 base, leaving 9 bases between the germline ends. Germline CDR1 is SNHLY and CDR2 is FYNNEI. CDR3 length: 15 residues. This CDR3 is CASSESWGSNQPQHF. CDR3 nucleotide sequence: TGTGCCAGCAGTGAATCTTGGGGGAGCAATCAGCCCCAGCATTTT. Full variable domain (remainder filled in from reference TRBV2 and TRBJ1-5): EPEVTQTPSHQVTQMGQEVILRCVPISNHLYFYWYRQILGQKVEFLVSFYNNEISEKSEIFDDQFSVERPDGSNFTLKIRSTKLEDSAMYFCASSESWGSNQPQHFGDGTRLSIL.

The chain employs TRBV5-8 and TRBJ1-4; 7 bases match TRBD1. The CDR3 runs 16 residues. Trimming took 0 bases from V and 4 from J; bases not matched to a gene: 6. Per germline, CDR1 SGHTS and CDR2 YDEGEE. The CDR3, as DNA: TGTGCCAGCAGCTTGGGGACCTGGGACAGTAATGAAAAACTGTTTTTT. Translation gives CASSLGTWDSNEKLFF.

In this sample, this clonotype turned up a few times. The chain recombines TRBV12-3 or TRBV12-4 with TRBJ2-3, with 15 bases that match TRBD2. Germline trimming cut 1 base from V and 0 bases from J; bases unmatched to any gene: 11. The CDR3 covers 21 residues. The CDR3 is CASSLEKRGLAGGISTDTQYF. The CDR3 DNA reads as TGTGCCAGCAGTTTAGAGAAAAGGGGACTAGCGGGGGGTATTAGCACAGATACGCAGTATTTT.

The CDR3 coding sequence is TGTGCCAGCAGCTTAGCAGGGGGCCTAACCAAAAACATTCAGTACTTC. Its translation is CASSLAGGLTKNIQYF. The chain couples TRBV7-2 to TRBJ2-4; 7 positions agree with TRBD1. The V and J ends lost 0 bases and 2 bases, in that order; junction bases with no gene match: 4. Germline CDR1 and CDR2: SGHTA and FQGNSA. The CDR3 totals 16 residues.

This clonotype appeared a few times. The rearrangement uses TRBV2 and TRBJ1-3; D is ambiguous. This CDR3 has 14 amino acids. V was cut by 3 bases and J by 3 bases, with 9 bases left in between. CDR1 is SNHLY and CDR2 is FYNNEI in the germline V gene. CDR3 sequence reads: CASSEIGHGNTIYF. The CDR3 nucleotides are TGTGCCAGCAGTGAGATCGGGCATGGAAACACCATATATTTT.

The chain uses TRBV6-6 and TRBJ2-3, with D possibly being TRBD2 (6 bases). CDR3 length equals 16 residues. Trimming cost V 0 bases and J 2 bases, with 12 bases left between them. Germline lookup yields CDR1 MNHNY and CDR2 SVGAGI (reference sequence). The CDR3 loop reads CASSYSGTAYTDTQYF. CDR3 nucleotides: TGTGCCAGCAGTTACTCCGGGACTGCATACACAGATACGCAGTATTTT.

This rearrangement joins TRBV6-2 or TRBV6-3 to TRBJ2-1; 8 positions match TRBD2. Germline V gene lookup returns CDR1 MNHEY and CDR2 SVGEGT. The CDR3 is 15 residues long. Trimming at V came to 2 bases and at J to 7 bases, leaving 7 bases not matched to a gene. This CDR3 reads CASSYVAGGLNEQFF. The DNA of the CDR3 is TGTGCCAGCAGTTACGTGGCGGGGGGCCTAAATGAGCAGTTCTTC.

The gene calls are TRBV28 and TRBJ1-5; D not certain. Germline CDR1 is MDHEN and CDR2 is SYDVKM. CDR3 length: 11 residues. Trimming shortened V by 2 bases and J by 9 bases, and 5 bases separated the two germline ends. The CDR3 DNA reads TGTGCCAGCAGTTTAGGCTGGCCCCAGCATTTT. Translated: CASSLGWPQHF.